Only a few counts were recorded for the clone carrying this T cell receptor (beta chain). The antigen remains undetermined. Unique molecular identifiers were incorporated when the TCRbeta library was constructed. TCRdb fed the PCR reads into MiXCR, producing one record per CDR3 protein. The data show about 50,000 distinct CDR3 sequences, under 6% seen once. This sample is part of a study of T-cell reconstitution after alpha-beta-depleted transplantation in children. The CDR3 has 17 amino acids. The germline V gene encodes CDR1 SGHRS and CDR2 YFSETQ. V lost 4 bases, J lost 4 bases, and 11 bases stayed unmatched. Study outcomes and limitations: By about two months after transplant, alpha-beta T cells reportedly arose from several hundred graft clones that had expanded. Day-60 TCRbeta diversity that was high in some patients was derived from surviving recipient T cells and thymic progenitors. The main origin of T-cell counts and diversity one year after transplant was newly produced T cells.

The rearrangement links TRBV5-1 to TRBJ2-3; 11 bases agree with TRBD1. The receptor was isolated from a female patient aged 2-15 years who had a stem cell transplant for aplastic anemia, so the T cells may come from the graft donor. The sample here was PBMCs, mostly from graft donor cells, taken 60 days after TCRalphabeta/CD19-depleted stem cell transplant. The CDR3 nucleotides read TGCGCCAGCAGCCCCCGCCCCGGGACAGGGGGGGCAGATACGCAGTATTTT. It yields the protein CASSPRPGTGGADTQYF.